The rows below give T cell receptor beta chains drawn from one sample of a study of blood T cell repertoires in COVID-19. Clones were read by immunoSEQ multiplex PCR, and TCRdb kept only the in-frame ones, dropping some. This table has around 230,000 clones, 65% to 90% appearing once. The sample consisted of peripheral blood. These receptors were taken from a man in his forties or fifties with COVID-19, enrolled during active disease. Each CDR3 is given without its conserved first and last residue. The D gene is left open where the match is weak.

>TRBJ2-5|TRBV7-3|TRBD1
ASSQFRGQETQY
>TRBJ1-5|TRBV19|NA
ASGGTGNQPQH
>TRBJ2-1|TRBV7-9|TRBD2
ASSLPLAGNSYNEQF
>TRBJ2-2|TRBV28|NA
AVKSQGYTGELF
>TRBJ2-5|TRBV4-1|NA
ASSQDRNGETQY
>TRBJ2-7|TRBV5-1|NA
ASSLVWGLRGTNTHYEQY
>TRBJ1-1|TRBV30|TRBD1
AWSVRGPGF
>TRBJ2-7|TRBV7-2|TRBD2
ASSFLSSGGARYEQY
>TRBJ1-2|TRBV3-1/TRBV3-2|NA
ASSSPTREGGYT
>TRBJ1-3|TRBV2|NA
ASSDSRGGNTIY
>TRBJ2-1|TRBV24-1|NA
ATRGNINEQF
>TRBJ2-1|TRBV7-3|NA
ASIPRIPRVEQF
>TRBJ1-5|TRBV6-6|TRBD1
ASTRTGAGNQPQH
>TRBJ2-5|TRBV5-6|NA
ASRQVIIETQY
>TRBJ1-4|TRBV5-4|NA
ASSRGAGNEKLF
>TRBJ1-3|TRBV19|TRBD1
ASSTQGATGNTIY
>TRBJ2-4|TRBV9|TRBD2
ASSENSGRHKNIQY
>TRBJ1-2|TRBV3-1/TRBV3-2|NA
ASSQDRGYT
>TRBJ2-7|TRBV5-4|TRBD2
ASSPLRISGGASYEQY
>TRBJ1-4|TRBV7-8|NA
ASSFSGQNEKLF
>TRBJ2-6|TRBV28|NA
ASSLGGTGANVLT
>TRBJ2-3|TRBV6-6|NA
ASSYGRDTQY
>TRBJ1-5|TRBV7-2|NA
ASSLGDYSNQPQH
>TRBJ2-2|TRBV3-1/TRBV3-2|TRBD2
ASSLRLAGGLTGELF
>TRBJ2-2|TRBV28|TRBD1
ASSPAGTGGSGELF
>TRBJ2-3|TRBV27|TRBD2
ASRPERGSTDTQY
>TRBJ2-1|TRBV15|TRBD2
ATSGGLAGGQDEQF
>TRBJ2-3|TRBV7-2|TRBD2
ASSSRTSGGLDTQY
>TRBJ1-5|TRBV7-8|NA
ASSLSPGVQPQH
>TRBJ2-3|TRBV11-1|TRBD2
ASSLAFTSGGADTQY
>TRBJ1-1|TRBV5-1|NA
ASSLLGRVDTEAF
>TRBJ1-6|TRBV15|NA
ATSRDFEGSPLH
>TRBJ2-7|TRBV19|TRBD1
ASSITLLDRTYEQY
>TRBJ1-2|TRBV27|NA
ASSLSRQYGYT
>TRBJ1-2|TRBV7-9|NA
ASSLGQISYGYT
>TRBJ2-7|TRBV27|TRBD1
ASRKTGGPYYEQY